Presented here are 15 T cell receptor beta chains from one specimen sequenced in a study of STAT5B mutations in CD4+ large granular lymphocyte leukemia. The data were produced by immunoSEQ multiplex PCR, yet TCRdb's version contains in-frame clones alone and is incomplete. The table shows about 2,200 clones, with roughly 91% occurring only once. Sequenced material: PBMCs. The origin of the receptors is an older woman with CD4+ T-cell large granular lymphocyte leukemia.

The V and J genes are TRBV28 and TRBJ1-2; D remains ambiguous. Deletions cut 9 bases from V and 7 bases from J, with 15 bases between. The CDR3 has 12 residues. Germline CDR1 is MDHEN and CDR2 is SYDVKM. The CDR3 is CASRAPSGGYTF. In nucleotides, the CDR3 is TGTGCCAGTAGAGCCCCCTCGGGTGGCTACACCTTC.

The chain combines TRBV11-3 with TRBJ2-1; 10 nucleotides line up with TRBD2. V was pared by 0 bases and J by 9 bases, with 8 bases of the junction left unmatched. Germline lookup yields CDR1 SGHNT and CDR2 YENEEA. The CDR3 totals 16 residues. CDR3 protein: CASSLDRSGGAGEQFF. The CDR3 DNA reads TGTGCCAGCAGCTTAGATCGGAGCGGGGGGGCCGGTGAGCAGTTCTTC.

The chain is built from TRBV7-2 and TRBJ2-7, with D perhaps TRBD1 or TRBD2 (5 bases each). CDR3 size: 13 residues. The V and J ends lost 0 bases and 6 bases respectively, with 9 bases between them. Germline V CDR1 and CDR2: SGHTA, FQGNSA. Here the CDR3 reads CASSLAGVGEQYF. CDR3 sequence (DNA): TGTGCCAGCAGCTTAGCGGGGGTAGGCGAGCAGTACTTC.

The chain combines TRBV7-2 with TRBJ1-1; D unresolved. Germline CDR1 is SGHTA and CDR2 is FQGNSA. This CDR3 is built from 13 residues. V was clipped by 5 bases and J by 3 bases, with 10 bases between them. CDR3 nucleotide sequence: TGTGCCAGCAGCCTTAACGTTTACACTGAAGCTTTCTTT. It specifies CASSLNVYTEAFF.

This sequence joins TRBV2 and TRBJ1-1, with 8 nucleotides matching TRBD1. From germline, CDR1 is SNHLY and CDR2 FYNNEI. The CDR3 is made up of 13 amino acids. V was pared by 6 bases and J by 7 bases, with 7 bases of the junction left unmatched. CDR3 sequence reads: CASRDRVKGEAFF. The CDR3 nucleotides are TGTGCCAGCAGGGACAGGGTGAAGGGTGAAGCTTTCTTT.

The chain uses TRBV11-2 and TRBJ2-2; D not resolved. V was pared by 1 base and J by 2 bases, with 11 bases between. Germline CDR1 is SGHAT and CDR2 is FQNNGV. This CDR3 is built from 16 residues. The CDR3 here is CASSLASAVNTGELFF. CDR3 in DNA: TGTGCCAGCAGCTTAGCGTCGGCGGTAAACACCGGGGAGCTGTTTTTT. The entire variable domain, with the rest obtained from reference TRBV11-2 and TRBJ2-2, is as follows: EAGVAQSPRYKIIEKRQSVAFWCNPISGHATLYWYQQILGQGPKLLIQFQNNGVVDDSQLPKDRFSAERLKGVDSTLKIQPAKLEDSAVYLCASSLASAVNTGELFFGEGSRLTVL.

Here the CDR3 DNA reads TGTGCCAGCAGCCGGAAGAAGAGGGGGAACACTGAAGCTTTCTTT. This codes for CASSRKKRGNTEAFF. This chain links TRBV6-5 with TRBJ1-1, with a possible D match to TRBD1 (5 bases). Germline values: CDR1 MNHEY, CDR2 SVGAGI. Trimming removed 6 bases at V and 1 base at J, with 15 bases between. The CDR3 sequence is 15 residues long.

The rearrangement joins TRBV9 to TRBJ1-1, with D perhaps matching TRBD1 (6 bases). The V end was cut by 2 bases, the J end by 3 bases, with 14 bases between. This CDR3 comprises 15 residues. Germline lookup yields CDR1 SGDLS and CDR2 YYNGEE. The CDR3 reads CASSVSGEWDTEAFF. CDR3 DNA: TGTGCCAGCAGCGTCTCAGGGGAGTGGGACACTGAAGCTTTCTTT.

The chain carries TRBV9 and TRBJ2-7, with 7 bases identical to TRBD1. In germline, CDR1 is SGDLS, CDR2 YYNGEE. This CDR3 comprises 16 residues. Losses at the gene ends were 0 bases for V and 0 bases for J; bases not matched to a gene: 6. This CDR3 reads CASSVDPDRASYEQYF. The CDR3, as DNA: TGTGCCAGCAGCGTAGATCCCGACAGGGCCTCCTACGAGCAGTACTTC.

The V gene is TRBV28, the J gene TRBJ2-7; 7 nucleotides align to TRBD1. CDR3 length equals 14 residues. Trimming at V came to 5 bases and at J to 4 bases, leaving 8 bases not matched to a gene. Germline CDR1 reads MDHEN; CDR2 reads SYDVKM. CDR3 sequence: CASSTPGQSYEQYF. The CDR3 DNA reads as TGTGCCAGCAGTACTCCGGGACAGAGTTACGAGCAGTACTTC.

This clone is a singleton in its sample. The V and J genes are TRBV5-8 and TRBJ1-2, with D possibly TRBD1 on 5 matching bases. Between the trimmed V and J ends, which lost 2 bases and 8 bases, there was a span of 19 bases. The CDR3 has 15 amino acids. The V gene's germline CDR1 is SGHTS and CDR2 YDEGEE. The CDR3 coding sequence is TGTGCCAGCAGCTTCCTACTGGGACGGGGGAAGGGCTACACCTTC. It yields the protein CASSFLLGRGKGYTF.

The V and J genes are TRBV11-2 and TRBJ2-5; the D gene is possibly TRBD2 (5 bases). V lost 0 bases and J lost 4, with 15 bases in between. CDR1 is SGHAT, CDR2 FQNNGV, per germline. The CDR3 covers 16 residues. The CDR3, as DNA: TGTGCCAGCAGCTTAGATTCGAACGCGGGCACAGAGACCCAGTACTTC. Translation: CASSLDSNAGTETQYF.

The chain has TRBV30 and TRBJ1-6; 10 bases line up with TRBD1. Germline-derived CDR1 and CDR2 are GTSNPN and SVGIG (reference sequence). CDR3 length: 16 residues. The ends lost 3 bases at V and 9 bases at J; junction bases unmatched: 11. The CDR3 here is CAWRWEDRGNGSPLHF. The DNA for the CDR3 is TGTGCCTGGAGGTGGGAGGACAGGGGGAATGGTTCACCCCTCCACTTT.

The J gene is TRBJ2-6, the V gene TRBV1. TRBV1 is a recognized pseudogene. This CDR3 spans 13 amino acids. Here the CDR3 reads CTSRRSRANVLTF. CDR3 in DNA: TGCACCAGCAGAAGAAGTCGGGCCAACGTCCTGACTTTC.

The chain links TRBV6-1 to TRBJ2-7; D tentatively fits TRBD1 or TRBD2 (5 bases each). CDR1 MNHNS and CDR2 SASEGT come from the germline V gene. Trimming shortened V by 7 bases and J by 4 bases, and 17 bases separated the two germline ends. The CDR3 has 14 amino acids. Here the CDR3 reads CASITQEVKYEQYF. The CDR3 nucleotides are TGTGCCAGCATTACACAGGAGGTGAAATACGAGCAGTACTTC.